What follows describes a single T cell receptor (beta chain). Amplification of the TCR beta CDR3 regions used RNA transcripts (as template). First-round RT-PCR with HTBI primers preceded a second-round multiplex PCR. From the multiplex PCR reads, TCRdb called clonotypes with MiXCR, one entry per CDR3 protein. Found here are about 740,000 distinct CDR3 sequences, roughly 41% of them singletons; the top ten hold approximately 43%. These data originate in a study of Graves' ophthalmopathy and Graves' hyperthyroidism. Germline lookup yields CDR1 SEHNR and CDR2 FQNEAQ (reference sequence). This CDR3 spans 15 amino acids. V lost 4 bases, J lost 1 base, and 8 bases lay in between.

The J gene is TRBJ2-6, the V gene TRBV7-9, with TRBD2 as a possible D gene (5 bases). The TCR was taken from an adult man with Graves' ophthalmopathy. The sample was peripheral blood. The CDR3 DNA is TGTGCCAGCAGCTCCCGGACTTCTGGGGCCAACGTCCTGACTTTC. It is translated as CASSSRTSGANVLTF.